Described below is a single TCR beta chain sequence and its context. The entry originates in a study of CD8 T cells in Susac syndrome. This CDR3 comprises 15 residues. The germline gives CDR1 MRHNA, CDR2 SNTAGT. V lost 5 bases to trimming and J lost 3 bases; unmatched junction nucleotides: 9. When the RNA was reverse transcribed, random hexamers were used with an input of about 0.5 to 1 ug. Each CDR3 protein gets one entry after TCRdb re-called the immunoSEQ multiplex PCR reads with MiXCR. This table has a few hundred thousand distinct CDR3 sequences, approximately 91% appearing once. The clonotype comes from a human donor with multiple sclerosis. This chain links TRBV6-4 with TRBJ2-7; TRBD1 agrees at 8 bases. Sequencing was performed on CD8+ T cells from PBMCs. The CDR3 DNA sequence: TGTGCCAGCAGTAAGGAGACAGGGGCAGTCTACGAGCAGTACTTC. This sequence encodes CASSKETGAVYEQYF.